What follows are 30 T cell receptor beta chains derived from one specimen sequenced in a study of shared clonotypes between healthy human individuals. Produced via immunoSEQ multiplex PCR; TCRdb's table is partial and in-frame only. Of fewer than 650,000 clones in the sample, around 76% were seen once. Sequencing used PBMCs. These TCRs come from a woman between 35 and 50 years old in good health. Some clones in this sample may be carry-over from other donors' samples.

J is TRBJ2-3 and V is TRBV7-9; D not resolved. V lost 2 bases to trimming and J lost 2 bases, with 11 bases between them. This CDR3 has 15 amino acids. Germline assignment: CDR1 SEHNR and CDR2 FQNEAQ (reference sequence). CDR3: CASSLFPGLTDTQYF. Written as DNA, the CDR3 is TGTGCCAGCAGCTTATTCCCAGGTCTCACAGATACGCAGTATTTT. Using reference TRBV7-9 and TRBJ2-3 for the parts outside the CDR3, the full variable domain is DTGVSQNPRHKITKRGQNVTFRCDPISEHNRLYWYRQTLGQGPEFLTYFQNEAQLEKSRLLSDRFSAERPKGSFSTLEIQRTEQGDSAMYLCASSLFPGLTDTQYFGPGTRLTVL.

This clone was detected only once. The V gene is TRBV19, the J gene TRBJ2-7, with a possible D match to TRBD1 (6 bases). V gave up 6 bases and J gave up 6 bases, with 18 bases separating them. The CDR3 totals 14 residues. Germline V gene data show CDR1 as LNHDA and CDR2 as SQIVND (reference sequence). Here the CDR3 DNA reads TGTGCCAGTAGAACGACAGCCCAGGGGCTCGAGCAGTACTTC. Translated, it gives CASRTTAQGLEQYF.

This sequence joins TRBV7-2 and TRBJ2-7; TRBD2 might be the D (6 bases). The CDR3 totals 14 residues. CDR1 is SGHTA and CDR2 is FQGNSA in the germline V gene. Trimming pared 2 bases from V and 7 bases from J, leaving 15 bases between. This chain's CDR3 is CASSLIGRAGEQYF. CDR3 DNA: TGTGCCAGCAGCTTAATCGGCAGGGCGGGGGAGCAGTACTTC.

The chain uses TRBV7-8 and TRBJ2-6; D is undetermined. The CDR3 is 13 amino acids. The germline V gene has CDR1 SGHVS and CDR2 FQNEAQ. V lost 4 bases and J lost 11, with 12 bases in between. Here the CDR3 DNA reads TGTGCCAGCAGCTCGGTCCGTACGGACGTCCTGACTTTC. Encoded protein: CASSSVRTDVLTF.

This chain uses TRBV28 with TRBJ1-5; TRBD1 agrees at 7 bases. Germline values: CDR1 MDHEN, CDR2 SYDVKM. J lost 2 bases, V lost 6 bases, and 10 bases had no gene match. This CDR3 is built from 16 residues. CDR3 region: CASRETGSFGNQPQHF. CDR3 nucleotides: TGTGCCAGCAGAGAGACAGGGTCTTTTGGCAATCAGCCCCAGCATTTT.

Concerning this clone: Given a far larger clone just one base away, this is likely a sequencing read error. Different DNA sequences within this sample yield the same CDR3. The chain joins TRBV15 to TRBJ1-4, with 12 bases fitting TRBD1. Looked up from germline, CDR1 is LNHNV and CDR2 is YYDKDF (reference sequence). The CDR3 consists of 16 residues. This CDR3 reads CATSRDSGQGAEKLFF. CDR3 DNA: TGTGCCACCAGCAGAGATTCGGGACAGGGGGCTGAAAAACTATTTTTT.

The rearrangement links TRBV28 to TRBJ2-3; D is unclear. The CDR3 contains 19 residues. CDR1 and CDR2 from the germline V gene are MDHEN and SYDVKM. Trimming removed 4 bases at V and 0 bases at J, with 23 bases between. The DNA of the CDR3 is TGTGCCAGCAGTTCAAGTTGGGAACTCCCGTCCCCTAGCACAGATACGCAGTATTTT. As protein: CASSSSWELPSPSTDTQYF.

The rearrangement joins TRBV5-1 to TRBJ2-7; D might be TRBD2 (6 bases). The germline CDR1 and CDR2 sequences are SGHRS and YFSETQ. This CDR3 region has 16 residues. Trimming stripped 1 base from V and 2 bases from J, with 16 bases between. The CDR3 DNA reads as TGCGCCAGCAGCTTGACACCGGGACTGGAGGCCTACGAGCAGTACTTC. This sequence encodes CASSLTPGLEAYEQYF.

The rearrangement joins TRBV9 to TRBJ2-1; either TRBD1 or TRBD2 may fit D (6 bases each). In germline, CDR1 is SGDLS, CDR2 YYNGEE. Trimming took off 4 bases at V and 6 bases at J, with 14 bases between the two ends. The CDR3 has 14 amino acids. CDR3 DNA: TGTGCCAGCAGCCGGGGGCGAACCTGCAATGAGCAGTTCTTC. This gives the protein CASSRGRTCNEQFF.

This clone was found once. The V gene is TRBV7-2, the J gene TRBJ2-5; the match to TRBD2 covers 12 bases. This CDR3 is 14 amino acids long. V lost 8 bases, J lost 5 bases, and 6 bases stayed unmatched. Per the germline V gene, CDR1 is SGHTA and CDR2 is FQGNSA. The CDR3 here is CASRRTSGTETQYF. For the CDR3, the DNA is TGTGCCAGCCGTCGGACTAGCGGGACCGAGACCCAGTACTTC.

The chain has TRBV18 and TRBJ2-2; D unresolved. This CDR3 comprises 16 residues. Between the trimmed V and J ends, which lost 3 bases and 2 bases, there was a span of 13 bases. In germline, CDR1 is KGHSH, CDR2 LQKENI. CDR3 amino acids: CASSPVALGNTGELFF. The CDR3 DNA reads TGTGCCAGCTCACCCGTTGCCTTGGGTAACACCGGGGAGCTGTTTTTT.

This clone was counted only a few times. Distinct nucleotide sequences in the sample also encode this CDR3. This rearrangement joins TRBV29-1 to TRBJ1-1; D is unresolved. The CDR3 is 13 residues long. Germline CDR1 reads SQVTM; CDR2 reads ANQGSEA. V lost 3 bases and J 1 base, leaving 9 bases between the germline ends. CDR3 in amino acids: CSVEGFGNTEAFF. CDR3 in DNA: TGCAGCGTTGAGGGGTTCGGGAACACTGAAGCTTTCTTT.

The chain links TRBV7-9 to TRBJ2-7; D unclear. The V gene's germline CDR1 is SEHNR and CDR2 FQNEAQ (reference sequence). Between the trimmed V and J ends, which lost 0 bases and 6 bases, there was a span of 18 bases. The CDR3 loop spans 16 amino acids. CDR3 loop: CASSLAGGRYYVEQYF. In DNA, the CDR3 is TGTGCCAGCAGCTTAGCTGGCGGCAGGTACTACGTCGAGCAGTACTTC.

The chain couples TRBV28 to TRBJ1-1, with a tentative D call TRBD1 (5 bases). Germline-derived CDR1 and CDR2 are MDHEN and SYDVKM. Trimming stripped 4 bases from V and 4 bases from J, with 16 bases between. The CDR3 has 15 residues. The chain's CDR3 is CASSSTRQGFTEAFF. The CDR3 nucleotides are TGTGCCAGCAGTTCGACCCGTCAGGGATTCACTGAAGCTTTCTTT.

The chain links TRBV2 to TRBJ2-5; D gene uncertain. The length of the CDR3 is 12 residues. V shed 7 bases and J shed 4 bases, with 10 bases lying between them. Germline V gene sequence: CDR1 SNHLY, CDR2 FYNNEI. This CDR3 reads CASTPSTETQYF. The CDR3 nucleotides are TGTGCCAGCACACCTAGTACAGAGACCCAGTACTTC.

J is TRBJ1-1 and V is TRBV28; 11 nucleotides align to TRBD1. Germline CDR1 and CDR2: MDHEN and SYDVKM. J gave up 0 bases and V 5 bases, and 8 bases lay outside the gene matches. CDR3 length: 17 amino acids. As DNA, the CDR3 is TGTGCCAGCAGTGGACAGGGGGCTCGTCGAGTGAACACTGAAGCTTTCTTT. It translates to CASSGQGARRVNTEAFF.

The CDR3 spells CASSLWQGIGELFF. The CDR3 bases are TGTGCCAGCAGCTTATGGCAGGGGATCGGGGAGCTGTTTTTT. This sequence joins TRBV11-2 and TRBJ2-2, with D tentatively TRBD1 (6 bases). Germline CDR1 is SGHAT and CDR2 is FQNNGV. V was trimmed by 2 bases and J by 7 bases, leaving 11 bases between them. The CDR3 covers 14 residues.

The V call is TRBV6-5, the J call TRBJ2-7; D is possibly TRBD1 (6 bases). Germline CDR1 reads MNHEY; CDR2 reads SVGAGI. The CDR3 is made up of 15 amino acids. V was trimmed by 0 bases and J by 1 base, leaving 10 bases between them. The CDR3 DNA sequence: TGTGCCAGCAGTTACTCGCCGGACAGATCCTACGAGCAGTACTTC. Its protein product is CASSYSPDRSYEQYF.

The chain recombines TRBV27 with TRBJ2-3; the match to TRBD2 covers 7 bases. The CDR3 is 15 residues long. The germline V gene has CDR1 MNHEY and CDR2 SMNVEV (reference sequence). J gave up 1 base and V 5 bases, and 6 bases lay outside the gene matches. CDR3 sequence: CASSSPTSGTDTQYF. As DNA, the CDR3 is TGTGCCAGCAGTAGCCCCACTAGCGGCACAGATACGCAGTATTTT.

The count of this clone is one. This sequence joins TRBV6-5 and TRBJ2-3; 9 bases line up with TRBD1. This CDR3 is built from 15 residues. V gave up 6 bases and J gave up 4 bases; unmatched junction bases: 8. Germline-derived CDR1 and CDR2 are MNHEY and SVGAGI. CDR3: CASRPPGQGPDTQYF. For the CDR3, the DNA is TGTGCCAGCAGGCCGCCGGGACAGGGCCCAGATACGCAGTATTTT.

V is TRBV5-4 and J is TRBJ2-1, with D uncertain. With 5 bases removed from V and 6 bases from J, the gap between germline ends came to 18 bases. The CDR3 spans 15 residues. Germline V gives CDR1 SGHNT, CDR2 YYREEE (reference sequence). The CDR3 protein is CASRPSLGISNEQFF. The CDR3 bases are TGTGCCAGCAGACCGTCCCTAGGGATTAGCAATGAGCAGTTCTTC.

The chain uses TRBV4-1 and TRBJ2-7, with 10 bases fitting TRBD1. Germline CDR1 MGHRA, CDR2 YSYEKL. This CDR3 region has 15 residues. Unmatched junction bases numbered 4, after V lost 0 bases and J lost 5 bases. The DNA of the CDR3 is TGCGCCAGCAGCCAAGACGACAGGGGGCGCGACGAGCAGTACTTC. It codes for CASSQDDRGRDEQYF.

This chain uses TRBV20-1 with TRBJ2-1; D not certain. Per the germline V gene, CDR1 is DFQATT and CDR2 is SNEGSKA (reference sequence). The CDR3 is 11 residues long. Trimming took off 3 bases at V and 13 bases at J, with 13 bases between the two ends. The CDR3 DNA follows: TGCAGTGCTAGGACGACAAACGACCAGTTCTTC. Amino acid sequence: CSARTTNDQFF.

The chain recombines TRBV7-2 with TRBJ2-3; TRBD2 aligns across 10 bases. CDR3 size: 17 residues. CDR1 and CDR2 from the germline V gene are SGHTA and FQGNSA. V shed 4 bases, J shed 4 bases, and the junction held 11 bases outside the gene matches. CDR3 coding DNA: TGTGCCAGCAGCTCCTCTCCTAGCGGGAGTAAGGCAGATACGCAGTATTTT. Its translation is CASSSSPSGSKADTQYF. The full variable domain, in which reference TRBV7-2 and TRBJ2-3 provide the parts outside the CDR3, is GAGVSQSPSNKVTEKGKDVELRCDPISGHTALYWYRQSLGQGLEFLIYFQGNSAPDKSGLPSDRFSAERTGGSVSTLTIQRTQQEDSAVYLCASSSSPSGSKADTQYFGPGTRLTVL.

This clone was counted at least ten times. The chain recombines TRBV29-1 with TRBJ1-5; D is uncertain. Germline V gene sequence: CDR1 SQVTM, CDR2 ANQGSEA. The CDR3 extends over 12 amino acids. The V end lost 4 bases, the J end lost 7 bases, and 11 bases lay between the germline ends. CDR3: CSVVIGQQPQHF. CDR3 DNA: TGCAGCGTTGTAATAGGGCAGCAGCCCCAGCATTTT.

This clone was seen at least ten times. The J gene is TRBJ2-7, the V gene TRBV30; 10 bases agree with TRBD2. There are 14 residues in the CDR3. The trim removed 2 bases at V and 7 bases at J, leaving 8 bases unmatched. The germline gives CDR1 GTSNPN, CDR2 SVGIG (reference sequence). The DNA for the CDR3 is TGTGCCTGGAGTTCCAGCGGGAGGGCCCAGGAGCAGTACTTC. Protein product: CAWSSSGRAQEQYF.

The chain couples TRBV7-2 to TRBJ2-2; D ambiguous. CDR3 length: 11 residues. The V gene lost 5 bases and the J gene lost 8 bases, with 6 bases spanning the gap. Germline V gives CDR1 SGHTA, CDR2 FQGNSA. The CDR3: CASSPTGELFF. The CDR3 nucleotides read TGTGCCAGCAGCCCGACGGGGGAGCTGTTTTTT.

This rearrangement joins TRBV9 to TRBJ2-7; 8 positions agree with TRBD1. The ends lost 4 bases at V and 7 bases at J; junction bases unmatched: 10. The CDR3 consists of 14 residues. Germline V gene sequence: CDR1 SGDLS, CDR2 YYNGEE. The CDR3 DNA reads as TGTGCCAGCAGCACCCCGGACAGGGCTGGTGAGCAGTACTTC. Its translation: CASSTPDRAGEQYF. Drawing the rest from reference TRBV9 and TRBJ2-7, the complete variable domain is DSGVTQTPKHLITATGQRVTLRCSPRSGDLSVYWYQQSLDQGLQFLIQYYNGEERAKGNILERFSAQQFPDLHSELNLSSLELGDSALYFCASSTPDRAGEQYFGPGTRLTVT.

A few counts support this clone. The chain carries TRBV18 and TRBJ1-1; D perhaps matches TRBD1 (6 bases). The CDR3 has 15 amino acids. V lost 3 bases to trimming and J lost 7 bases, with 18 bases between them. Germline assignment: CDR1 KGHSH and CDR2 LQKENI. In DNA, the CDR3 is TGTGCCAGCTCACCGAGAACAGGGAGCCTTTTTGAAGCTTTCTTT. Protein: CASSPRTGSLFEAFF.

The chain links TRBV19 to TRBJ1-1; weak D call: TRBD1 (5 bases). The CDR3 extends over 14 amino acids. V was cut by 6 bases and J by 3 bases, with 14 bases left in between. CDR1 is LNHDA, CDR2 SQIVND, per germline (reference sequence). This CDR3 reads CASRRTQGDTEAFF. The CDR3 bases are TGTGCCAGTAGAAGGACCCAAGGGGACACTGAAGCTTTCTTT.